The rows below give T cell receptor beta chains drawn from one sample of a study of T cell responses to AZD1222 COVID-19 vaccine. TCRdb's table, derived via immunoSEQ multiplex PCR, lists solely in-frame clones and lacks some. Of roughly 120,000 clones listed, 88% were seen once; the top ten hold 3.5% to 4.5%. This specimen consisted of peripheral blood, obtained on day 0 of AZD1222 vaccination. These receptors were obtained from an adult in good health. Each CDR3 is given without its conserved first and last residue. The order of the fields is CDR3 protein, V gene, J gene.

CDR3 protein: ASSFERGRNTEAF
V gene: TRBV5-1
J gene: TRBJ1-1

CDR3 protein: AWRDPGNTIY
V gene: TRBV30
J gene: TRBJ1-3

CDR3 protein: ASSLTRRTSAF
V gene: TRBV27
J gene: TRBJ2-1

CDR3 protein: ASGLQWTGKPYNEQF
V gene: TRBV12-5
J gene: TRBJ2-1

CDR3 protein: ASSQDKTGRDTEAF
V gene: TRBV4-1
J gene: TRBJ1-1

CDR3 protein: ASSEGQSNTEAF
V gene: TRBV7-9
J gene: TRBJ1-1

CDR3 protein: ASSQDTGALEGNTIY
V gene: TRBV4-3
J gene: TRBJ1-3

CDR3 protein: ATSGRDWDTQY
V gene: TRBV24-1
J gene: TRBJ2-3

CDR3 protein: ASGDAYNSPLH
V gene: TRBV28
J gene: TRBJ1-6

CDR3 protein: ASSPQGQGQNYGYT
V gene: TRBV7-9
J gene: TRBJ1-2

CDR3 protein: ATSDSVGGAF
V gene: TRBV24-1
J gene: TRBJ1-1

CDR3 protein: ASSLTGTSVGNTIY
V gene: TRBV7-9
J gene: TRBJ1-3

CDR3 protein: ASSLVSGVSTGELF
V gene: TRBV7-6
J gene: TRBJ2-2

CDR3 protein: ASSLRAGGYEQY
V gene: TRBV5-1
J gene: TRBJ2-7

CDR3 protein: ATIGYGQVGNTIY
V gene: TRBV10-3
J gene: TRBJ1-3

CDR3 protein: ASSNDVSGANVLT
V gene: TRBV7-3
J gene: TRBJ2-6

CDR3 protein: ASSLSGGFYEQY
V gene: TRBV13
J gene: TRBJ2-7

CDR3 protein: ASSGASGYNEQF
V gene: TRBV2
J gene: TRBJ2-1

CDR3 protein: ASSSGTGAYEQY
V gene: TRBV19
J gene: TRBJ2-7

CDR3 protein: ASSRRNQPQH
V gene: TRBV3-1/TRBV3-2
J gene: TRBJ1-5

CDR3 protein: ATSDLQPRNYGYT
V gene: TRBV24-1
J gene: TRBJ1-2

CDR3 protein: ASSGNEDTQY
V gene: TRBV9
J gene: TRBJ2-3

CDR3 protein: ASSLGDRGRNYGYT
V gene: TRBV7-2
J gene: TRBJ1-2